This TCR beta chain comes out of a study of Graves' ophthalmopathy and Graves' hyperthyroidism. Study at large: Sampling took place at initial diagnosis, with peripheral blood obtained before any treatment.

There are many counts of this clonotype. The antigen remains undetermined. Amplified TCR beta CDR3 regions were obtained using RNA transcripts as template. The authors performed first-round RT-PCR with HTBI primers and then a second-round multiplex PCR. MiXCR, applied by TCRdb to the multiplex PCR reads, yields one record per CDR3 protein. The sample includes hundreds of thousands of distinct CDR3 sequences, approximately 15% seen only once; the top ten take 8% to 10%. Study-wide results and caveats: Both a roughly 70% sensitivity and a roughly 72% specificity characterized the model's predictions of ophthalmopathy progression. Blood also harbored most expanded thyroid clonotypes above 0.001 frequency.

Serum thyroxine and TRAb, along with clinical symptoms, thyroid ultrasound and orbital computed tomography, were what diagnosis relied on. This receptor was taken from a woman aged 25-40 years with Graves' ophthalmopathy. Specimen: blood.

The CDR3 DNA sequence: TGTGCCTGGAGTGTAGGTGCCGGACAAGAGACCCAGTACTTC. The encoded protein is CAWSVGAGQETQYF. The chain combines TRBV30 with TRBJ2-5, with D hard to call. Trimming pared 0 bases from V and 2 bases from J, leaving 10 bases between. The germline V gene has CDR1 GTSNPN and CDR2 SVGIG (reference sequence). The CDR3 totals 14 residues.